This TCR beta chain was captured in a study of blood T cells in healthy people across ages. The CDR3 has 17 residues. V was clipped by 5 bases and J by 2 bases; unmatched bases: 10. Germline CDR1 SGHRS, CDR2 YFSETQ. Combining a sample-barcoded 5' primer with a J-beta primer mix, a second PCR ran for about 7 to 11 cycles. From the 5' RACE reads, TCRdb called clonotypes with MiXCR, one entry per CDR3 protein. The sample includes around 1.5 million distinct CDR3 sequences, roughly a third of them seen just once. Donors ranged from roughly 6 to 90 years old and were healthy Caucasians in Russia. Regarding this clonotype: Antigen unknown.

Study observations and caveats: Naive T cell percentage and TCR beta diversity correlated strongly.

This TCR derives from a woman in her 30s in good health. What was sequenced was blood. The chain combines TRBV5-1 with TRBJ2-2; 9 positions match TRBD2. This chain's CDR3 is CASRARGRANNTGELFF. The CDR3 coding sequence is TGCGCCAGCAGAGCTCGCGGGAGGGCCAATAACACCGGGGAGCTGTTTTTT.